The 10 T cell receptor beta chains given below trace back to one sample, sequenced in a study of cytomegalovirus exposure and HLA in healthy donors. TCRdb's copy holds only in-frame clones and misses some; the assay was immunoSEQ multiplex PCR. The top ten clones hold more than 13% of a sample with 200,000 to 250,000 clones, around four fifths of them seen once. The specimen was PBMCs. These receptors all stem from a young woman in good health and CMV-seropositive.

The chain carries TRBV5-6 and TRBJ1-2, with 8 bases lining up with TRBD1. The junction had 14 bases not matched to a gene; V was cut back by 2 bases and J by 8 bases. Germline CDR1 reads SGHDT; CDR2 reads YYEEEE. The CDR3 is made up of 16 amino acids. CDR3 sequence (DNA): TGTGCCAGCAGCTTTAGGGTCGGACAGGGCGTGAAAGGCTACACCTTC. Translating gives CASSFRVGQGVKGYTF.

The V and J genes are TRBV27 and TRBJ2-5; TRBD2 matches 7 bases. The CDR3 consists of 13 residues. Germline CDR1 reads MNHEY; CDR2 reads SMNVEV (reference sequence). J was trimmed by 4 bases and V by 4 bases; bases with no gene match: 3. CDR3: CASSWREGETQYF. As DNA, the CDR3 is TGTGCCAGCAGTTGGAGGGAGGGAGAGACCCAGTACTTC.

Comments on this clone: The identical CDR3 is also encoded by other nucleotide sequences in the sample. The rearrangement joins TRBV6-5 to TRBJ2-5, with D unresolved. The ends were cut back, 2 bases at V and 5 bases at J, with 3 bases in the middle. CDR1 is MNHEY, CDR2 SVGAGI, per germline. This CDR3 region has 11 residues. The CDR3 nucleotides read TGTGCCAGCAGTTACAAGGAGACCCAGTACTTC. Protein sequence: CASSYKETQYF.

CDR3 DNA sequence: TGTGCCAGCAGTGCCACAGGGGGCGGAGGAAACACCATATATTTT. Protein product: CASSATGGGGNTIYF. The chain recombines TRBV6-1 with TRBJ1-3, with 9 bases identical to TRBD1. V trimming: 4 bases; J trimming: 4 bases; junction bases outside the gene matches: 5. Germline CDR1 and CDR2: MNHNS and SASEGT. The CDR3 spans 15 residues.

This clone was seen once. V and J are TRBV29-1 and TRBJ2-4, with D maybe TRBD2 (6 bases). V lost 5 bases and J 9 bases, leaving 17 bases between the germline ends. This CDR3 is built from 13 residues. Per germline, CDR1 SQVTM and CDR2 ANQGSEA. As DNA, the CDR3 is TGCAGCGTTACGGAACTAGCCCTAACCATTCAGTACTTC. It codes for CSVTELALTIQYF.

The chain carries TRBV7-2 and TRBJ1-2; 8 nucleotides agree with TRBD1. Germline values: CDR1 SGHTA, CDR2 FQGNSA. J lost 6 bases, V lost 4 bases, and 4 bases had no gene match. The CDR3 totals 13 residues. CDR3: CASSSTGAHGYTF. DNA for the CDR3: TGTGCCAGCAGCTCGACAGGGGCACATGGCTACACCTTC.

The chain has TRBV13 and TRBJ1-1; D remains unclear. Germline CDR1 reads PRHDT; CDR2 reads FYEKMQ (reference sequence). The CDR3 has 13 residues. The V and J ends lost 2 bases and 4 bases respectively, with 8 bases between them. The CDR3 sequence: CASSLNLATEAFF. The CDR3 nucleotides are TGTGCCAGCAGCTTAAATCTTGCCACTGAAGCTTTCTTT.

The genes are TRBV9 and TRBJ1-1, with 7 bases lining up with TRBD1. This CDR3 contains 15 residues. Germline V CDR1 and CDR2: SGDLS, YYNGEE. With V trimmed by 0 bases and J by 5 bases, 7 bases remained unmatched. The CDR3 spells CASSVGAATGTEAFF. The CDR3, as DNA: TGTGCCAGCAGCGTAGGTGCGGCGACAGGGACTGAAGCTTTCTTT.

V usage is TRBV30 and J usage is TRBJ2-6, with TRBD2 matching 7 bases. V was clipped by 0 bases and J by 0 bases; unmatched bases: 5. CDR1 and CDR2 from the germline V gene are GTSNPN and SVGIG (reference sequence). The length of the CDR3 is 17 residues. The CDR3 region is CAWSVSGARSGANVLTF. CDR3 in DNA: TGTGCCTGGAGTGTAAGCGGGGCCCGCTCTGGGGCCAACGTCCTGACTTTC.

CDR3: CASSFDGSYYGYTF. The CDR3 nucleotides are TGTGCCAGCAGTTTTGATGGGAGCTACTATGGCTACACCTTC. The chain uses TRBV27 and TRBJ1-2; D call uncertain. The CDR3 runs to 14 residues. Trimming stripped 3 bases from V and 3 bases from J, with 11 bases between. Per the germline V gene, CDR1 is MNHEY and CDR2 is SMNVEV (reference sequence).